The present T cell receptor (beta chain) was sequenced within a study of T-cell memory formation after mild COVID-19. Study findings and constraints: Clones contracting over day 15 to 85 were CD4/CD8 balanced, with later expanders leaning CD4+. Some SARS-CoV-2-responding clones were already detected in memory before infection. CD4+ contracting clones were found mainly in CM and EM, and CD8+ ones in EMRA.

TCRdb re-derived calls from the 5' RACE reads in MiXCR, one entry per CDR3 protein. The sample lists about 560,000 distinct CDR3 sequences, roughly 20% seen once, with around 8.4% in the top ten. Only a few counts were recorded for this clonotype. Antigen specificity is unknown. Trimming pared 3 bases from V and 4 bases from J, leaving 10 bases between. This CDR3 is 13 amino acids long. CDR1 SGHKS and CDR2 YYEKEE come from the germline V gene (reference sequence). The chain is built from TRBV5-5 and TRBJ1-2; D may be TRBD1 (5 bases). This clonotype was sampled from an adult woman who had mild COVID-19 (a few samples of this study predate the infection). Cell type and time point are not known. The sequencing input was PBMCs or a T cell subset sorted from them (not recorded which). The CDR3 sequence is CASSSDGAYGYTF. In nucleotides, the CDR3 is TGTGCCAGCAGCTCGGATGGGGCCTATGGCTACACCTTC.